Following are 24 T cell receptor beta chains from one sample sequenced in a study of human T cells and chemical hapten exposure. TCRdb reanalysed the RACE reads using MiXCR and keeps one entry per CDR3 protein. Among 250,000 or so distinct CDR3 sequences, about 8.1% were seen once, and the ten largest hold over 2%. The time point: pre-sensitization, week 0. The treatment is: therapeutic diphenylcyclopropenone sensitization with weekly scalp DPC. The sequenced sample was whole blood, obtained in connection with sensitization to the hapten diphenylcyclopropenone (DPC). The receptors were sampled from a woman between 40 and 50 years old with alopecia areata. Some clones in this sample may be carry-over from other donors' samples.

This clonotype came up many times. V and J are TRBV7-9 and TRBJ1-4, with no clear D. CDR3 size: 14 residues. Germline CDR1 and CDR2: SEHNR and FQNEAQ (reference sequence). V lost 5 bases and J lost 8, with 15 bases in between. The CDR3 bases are TGTGCCAGCAGCCCAGGAAGGGAGGAAGAAAAACTGTTTTTT. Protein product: CASSPGREEEKLFF.

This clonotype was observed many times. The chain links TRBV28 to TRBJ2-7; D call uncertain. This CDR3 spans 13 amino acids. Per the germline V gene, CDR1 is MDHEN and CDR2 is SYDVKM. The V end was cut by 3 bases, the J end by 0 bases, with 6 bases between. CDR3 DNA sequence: TGTGCCAGCAGTTTTGGCGACTCCTACGAGCAGTACTTC. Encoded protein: CASSFGDSYEQYF.

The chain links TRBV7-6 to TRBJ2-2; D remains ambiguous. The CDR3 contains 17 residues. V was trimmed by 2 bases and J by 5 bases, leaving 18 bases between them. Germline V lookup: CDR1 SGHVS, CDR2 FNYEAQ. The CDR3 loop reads CASSLYLGSPLTGELFF. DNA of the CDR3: TGTGCCAGCAGCTTATATTTGGGTAGTCCGCTAACCGGGGAGCTGTTTTTT.

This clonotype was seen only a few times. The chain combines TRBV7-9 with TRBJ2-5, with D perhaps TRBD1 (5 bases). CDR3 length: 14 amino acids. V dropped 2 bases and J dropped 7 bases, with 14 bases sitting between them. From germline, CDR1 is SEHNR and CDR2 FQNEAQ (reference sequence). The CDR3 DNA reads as TGTGCCAGCAGCTTATCAACAGGCGTAGGGACCCAGTACTTC. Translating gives CASSLSTGVGTQYF. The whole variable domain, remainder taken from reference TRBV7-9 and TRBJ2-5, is DTGVSQNPRHKITKRGQNVTFRCDPISEHNRLYWYRQTLGQGPEFLTYFQNEAQLEKSRLLSDRFSAERPKGSFSTLEIQRTEQGDSAMYLCASSLSTGVGTQYFGPGTRLLVL.

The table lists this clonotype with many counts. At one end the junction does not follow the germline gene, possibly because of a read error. The CDR3 spells CASSLGSNNGELFF. CDR3 DNA: TGTGCCAGCAGCTTAGGGAGTAACAACGGGGAGCTGTTTTTT. The V gene is TRBV7-2, the J gene TRBJ2-2; no clear D gene. CDR3 size: 14 residues. The germline V gene has CDR1 SGHTA and CDR2 FQGNSA.

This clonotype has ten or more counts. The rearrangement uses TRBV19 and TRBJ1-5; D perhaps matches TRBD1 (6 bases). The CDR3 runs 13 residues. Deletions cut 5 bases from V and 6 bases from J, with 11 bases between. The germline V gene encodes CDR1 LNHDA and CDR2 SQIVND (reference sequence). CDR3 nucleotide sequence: TGTGCCAGTAGTGGGGGGGCAATTCAGCCCCAGCATTTT. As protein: CASSGGAIQPQHF.

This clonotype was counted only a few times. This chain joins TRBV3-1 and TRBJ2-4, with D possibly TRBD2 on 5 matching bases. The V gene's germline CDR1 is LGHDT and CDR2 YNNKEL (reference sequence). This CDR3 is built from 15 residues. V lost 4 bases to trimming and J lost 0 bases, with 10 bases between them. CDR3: CASSPERLAKNIQYF. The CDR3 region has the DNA TGTGCCAGCAGCCCCGAGCGGCTAGCCAAAAACATTCAGTACTTC.

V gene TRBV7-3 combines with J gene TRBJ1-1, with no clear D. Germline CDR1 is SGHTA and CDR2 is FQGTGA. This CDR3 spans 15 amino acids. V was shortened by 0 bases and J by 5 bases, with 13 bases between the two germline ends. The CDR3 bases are TGTGCCAGCAGCTTAACGGGCCCCCGGGAGACTGAAGCTTTCTTT. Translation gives CASSLTGPRETEAFF. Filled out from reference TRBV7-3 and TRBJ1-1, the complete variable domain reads GAGVSQTPSNKVTEKGKYVELRCDPISGHTALYWYRQSLGQGPEFLIYFQGTGAADDSGLPNDRFFAVRPEGSVSTLKIQRTERGDSAVYLCASSLTGPRETEAFFGQGTRLTVV.

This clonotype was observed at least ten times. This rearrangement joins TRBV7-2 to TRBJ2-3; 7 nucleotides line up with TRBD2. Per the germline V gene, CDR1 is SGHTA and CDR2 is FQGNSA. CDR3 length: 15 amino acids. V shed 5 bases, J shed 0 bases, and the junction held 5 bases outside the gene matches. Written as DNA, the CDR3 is TGTGCCAGCAGCCCCGGGGGGATGAGCACAGATACGCAGTATTTT. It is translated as CASSPGGMSTDTQYF. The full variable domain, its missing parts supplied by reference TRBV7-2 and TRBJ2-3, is GAGVSQSPSNKVTEKGKDVELRCDPISGHTALYWYRQSLGQGLEFLIYFQGNSAPDKSGLPSDRFSAERTGGSVSTLTIQRTQQEDSAVYLCASSPGGMSTDTQYFGPGTRLTVL.

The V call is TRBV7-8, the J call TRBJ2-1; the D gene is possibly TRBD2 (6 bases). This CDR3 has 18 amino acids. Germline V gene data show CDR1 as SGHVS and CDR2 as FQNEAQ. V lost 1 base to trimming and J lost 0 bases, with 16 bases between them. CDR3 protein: CASSLEPLAPSSYNEQFF. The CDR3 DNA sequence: TGTGCCAGCAGCTTAGAGCCCCTAGCGCCGAGCTCCTACAATGAGCAGTTCTTC.

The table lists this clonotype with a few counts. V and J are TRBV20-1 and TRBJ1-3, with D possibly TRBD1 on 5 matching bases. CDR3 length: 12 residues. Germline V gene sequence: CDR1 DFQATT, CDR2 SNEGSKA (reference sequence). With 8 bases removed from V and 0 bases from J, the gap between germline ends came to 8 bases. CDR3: CSTQGSGNTIYF. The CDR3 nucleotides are TGCAGTACTCAGGGCTCTGGAAACACCATATATTTT.

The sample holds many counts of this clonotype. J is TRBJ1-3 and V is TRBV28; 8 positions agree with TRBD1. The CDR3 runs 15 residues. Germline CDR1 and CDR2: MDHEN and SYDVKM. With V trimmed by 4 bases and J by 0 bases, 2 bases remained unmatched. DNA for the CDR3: TGTGCCAGCAGTTCCACAGGGGGCTCTGGAAACACCATATATTTT. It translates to CASSSTGGSGNTIYF.

CDR3 sequence: CASSQDWVTEETQYF. Here the CDR3 DNA reads TGTGCCAGCAGCCAAGATTGGGTGACAGAAGAGACCCAGTACTTC. V gene TRBV3-1 combines with J gene TRBJ2-5; TRBD1 is a possible D gene (5 bases). Germline CDR1 is LGHDT and CDR2 is YNNKEL (reference sequence). Trimming left V 0 bases short and J 3 bases short, with 11 bases between. CDR3 length: 15 amino acids.

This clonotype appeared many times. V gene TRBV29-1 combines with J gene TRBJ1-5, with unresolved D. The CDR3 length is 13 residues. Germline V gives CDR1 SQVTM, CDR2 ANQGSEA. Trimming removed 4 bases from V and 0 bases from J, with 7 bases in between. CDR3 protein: CSVAENSNQPQHF. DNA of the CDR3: TGCAGCGTTGCCGAGAATAGCAATCAGCCCCAGCATTTT. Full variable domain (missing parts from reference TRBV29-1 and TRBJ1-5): SAVISQKPSRDICQRGTSLTIQCQVDSQVTMMFWYRQQPGQSLTLIATANQGSEATYESGFVIDKFPISRPNLTFSTLTVSNMSPEDSSIYLCSVAENSNQPQHFGDGTRLSIL.

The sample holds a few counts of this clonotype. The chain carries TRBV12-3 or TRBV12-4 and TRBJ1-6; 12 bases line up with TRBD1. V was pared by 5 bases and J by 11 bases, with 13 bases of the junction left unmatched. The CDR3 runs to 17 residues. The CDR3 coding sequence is TGTGCCAGCAGTCCCCGGGACAGGGGGCTAGGTAGGACACCCCTCCACTTT. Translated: CASSPRDRGLGRTPLHF.

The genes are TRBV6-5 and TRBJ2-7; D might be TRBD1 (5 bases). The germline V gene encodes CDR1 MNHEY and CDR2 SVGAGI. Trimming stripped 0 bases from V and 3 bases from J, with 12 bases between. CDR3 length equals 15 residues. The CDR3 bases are TGTGCCAGCAGTTACTCCGCAGGGCAGAGCTACGAGCAGTACTTC. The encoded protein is CASSYSAGQSYEQYF.

This chain's CDR3 is CASSPRGSNEQFF. DNA for the CDR3: TGTGCCAGCAGCCCGCGGGGCTCGAATGAGCAGTTCTTC. The chain combines TRBV12-3 or TRBV12-4 with TRBJ2-1; tentatively, D is TRBD2 (6 bases). The CDR3 covers 13 residues. With 6 bases removed from V and 7 bases from J, the gap between germline ends came to 13 bases.

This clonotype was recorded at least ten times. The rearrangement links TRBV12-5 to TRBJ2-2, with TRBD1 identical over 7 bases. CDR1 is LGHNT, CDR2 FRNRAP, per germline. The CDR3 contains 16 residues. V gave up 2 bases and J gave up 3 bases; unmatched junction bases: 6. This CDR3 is CASGLSQGWDTGELFF. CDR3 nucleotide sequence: TGTGCTAGTGGTTTGTCACAGGGGTGGGACACCGGGGAGCTGTTTTTT.

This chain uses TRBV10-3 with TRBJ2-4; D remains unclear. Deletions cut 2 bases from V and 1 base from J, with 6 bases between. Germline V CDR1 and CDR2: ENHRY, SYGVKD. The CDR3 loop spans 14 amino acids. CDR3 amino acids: CAISEGEAKNIQYF. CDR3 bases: TGTGCCATCAGTGAGGGAGAGGCCAAAAACATTCAGTACTTC.

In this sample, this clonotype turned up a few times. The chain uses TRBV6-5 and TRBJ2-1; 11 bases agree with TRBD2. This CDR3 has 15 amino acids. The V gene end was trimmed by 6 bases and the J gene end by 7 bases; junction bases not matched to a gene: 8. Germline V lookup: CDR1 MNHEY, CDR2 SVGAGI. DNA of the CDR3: TGTGCCAGCAGAGAACTAGCGGGAGTAGGGAATGAGCAGTTCTTC. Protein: CASRELAGVGNEQFF.

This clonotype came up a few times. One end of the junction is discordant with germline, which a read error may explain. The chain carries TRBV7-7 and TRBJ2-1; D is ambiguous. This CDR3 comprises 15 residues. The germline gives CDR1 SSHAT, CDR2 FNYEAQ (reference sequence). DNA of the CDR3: TGTGCTAGCAGCTCCCTTCCTATCTCGTACAATGAGCAGTTCTTC. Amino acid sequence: CASSSLPISYNEQFF.

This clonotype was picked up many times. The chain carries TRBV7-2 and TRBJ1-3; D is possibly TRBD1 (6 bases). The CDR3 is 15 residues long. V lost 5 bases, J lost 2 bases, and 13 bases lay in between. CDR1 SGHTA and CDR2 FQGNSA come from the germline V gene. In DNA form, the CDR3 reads TGTGCCAGCAGCCATGGGGGCTCTCCTGGAAACACCATATATTTT. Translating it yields CASSHGGSPGNTIYF.

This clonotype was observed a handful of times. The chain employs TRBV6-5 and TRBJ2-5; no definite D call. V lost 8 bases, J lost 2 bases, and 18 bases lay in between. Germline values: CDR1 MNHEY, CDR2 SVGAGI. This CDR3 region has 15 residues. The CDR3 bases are TGTGCCAGCGGTTCGACGGCCCTTGGGCAAGAGACCCAGTACTTC. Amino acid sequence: CASGSTALGQETQYF.

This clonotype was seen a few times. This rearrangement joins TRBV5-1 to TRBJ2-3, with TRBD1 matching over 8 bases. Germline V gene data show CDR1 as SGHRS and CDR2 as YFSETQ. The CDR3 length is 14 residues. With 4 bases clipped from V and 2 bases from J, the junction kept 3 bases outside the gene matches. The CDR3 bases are TGCGCCAGCAGCGGCCAGGGGGCCACAGATACGCAGTATTTT. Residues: CASSGQGATDTQYF.